One sample yielded the 6 T cell receptor beta chains listed below, sequenced in a study of blood T cell repertoires in COVID-19. Some clones are missing from TCRdb's copy, which holds only in-frame ones; the method was immunoSEQ multiplex PCR. The sample holds over 350,000 clones, 86% seen once. The sample taken for sequencing was peripheral blood. Receptors were obtained from a woman younger than 45 with active or convalescent COVID-19.

The V call is TRBV13, the J call TRBJ2-1; 9 positions match TRBD2. The CDR3 loop spans 15 amino acids. With V trimmed by 3 bases and J by 10 bases, 10 bases remained unmatched. Looked up from germline, CDR1 is PRHDT and CDR2 is FYEKMQ (reference sequence). Here the CDR3 reads CASSFLSGSLWEQFF. CDR3 DNA: TGTGCCAGCAGCTTCCTTAGCGGGAGCTTGTGGGAGCAGTTCTTC.

The chain couples TRBV5-1 to TRBJ1-1, with 9 bases lining up with TRBD1. The CDR3 has 15 residues. Germline loops: CDR1 SGHRS, CDR2 YFSETQ. Germline trimming cut 2 bases from V and 5 bases from J; bases unmatched to any gene: 7. The CDR3 reads CASSLQGQGGTEAFF. DNA for the CDR3: TGCGCCAGCAGCTTACAGGGACAGGGAGGGACTGAAGCTTTCTTT.

CDR3 protein: CASKGEFYEQYF. The CDR3 DNA reads TGTGCCAGCAAGGGGGAGTTTTACGAGCAGTACTTC. The gene calls are TRBV6-5 and TRBJ2-7, with D maybe TRBD1 (6 bases). Per the germline V gene, CDR1 is MNHEY and CDR2 is SVGAGI. The CDR3 is 12 amino acids. Trimming took off 7 bases at V and 4 bases at J, with 11 bases between the two ends.

The rearrangement links TRBV14 to TRBJ1-2, with D possibly being TRBD1 (5 bases). Trimming left V 1 base short and J 8 bases short, with 20 bases between. This CDR3 region has 16 residues. Germline V gene lookup returns CDR1 SGHDN and CDR2 FVKESK. In DNA, the CDR3 is TGTGCCAGCAGCCAAGCCTCCGGGCAGGGTGGCGGCGGCTACACCTTC. Protein: CASSQASGQGGGGYTF.

V usage is TRBV29-1 and J usage is TRBJ2-5; 11 bases agree with TRBD2. The V gene's germline CDR1 is SQVTM and CDR2 ANQGSEA. The CDR3 has 13 amino acids. The CDR3 region has the DNA TGCAGTCTCGAACTAGCGGGGGAGGAGACCCAGTACTTC. It codes for CSLELAGEETQYF.

V is TRBV4-2 and J is TRBJ2-7, with a possible D match to TRBD2 (6 bases). Germline V gene sequence: CDR1 LGHNA, CDR2 YNFKEQ. The V end lost 3 bases, the J end lost 2 bases, and 11 bases lay between the germline ends. The CDR3 runs 14 residues. DNA for the CDR3: TGTGCCAGCAGCCACGGCGGGACCCCCTACGAGCAGTACTTC. Its translation is CASSHGGTPYEQYF.